This T cell receptor beta chain was observed in a study of blood T cell repertoires in COVID-19. V lost 7 bases to trimming and J lost 5 bases, with 21 bases between them. The CDR3 is made up of 15 amino acids. Germline values: CDR1 MDHEN, CDR2 SYDVKM. Libraries were prepared by immunoSEQ multiplex PCR; TCRdb keeps only in-frame clonotypes and omits some of them. Of fewer than 120,000 clones in the sample, almost 80% were seen once. The sequenced material came from peripheral blood. The source is a woman of 80 years or more with active or convalescent COVID-19. The chain recombines TRBV28 with TRBJ2-7; maybe TRBD1 (5 bases). CDR3 region: CASMKGPGRIHEQYF. In nucleotides, the CDR3 is TGTGCCAGCATGAAAGGTCCAGGGCGTATCCACGAGCAGTACTTC.